This record covers a single TCR beta chain. The antigen is not known. This sample was taken from a study of cytomegalovirus exposure and HLA in healthy donors. Study summary: Inside one of the first data releases sat about 85 million unique TCRs taken from HLA-typed donors. Study-level findings and limits: Productive status was seen about 87% or about 30% of the time for most TCR beta V segments in an earlier analysis. Sequencing depth roughly uniform across donors was assumed in presence/absence analyses. By a later analysis, the bulk of CMV-associated TCR beta chains appeared HLA-restricted.

PCR used 60 Vbeta primers and 13 Jbeta primers. Some clones are missing from TCRdb's copy, which holds only in-frame ones; the method was immunoSEQ multiplex PCR. Of 65,000 or so clones in the sample, around 73% were seen once. CDR1 is MNHNS, CDR2 SASEGT, per germline. Trimming removed 4 bases at V and 7 bases at J, with 16 bases between. This CDR3 region has 14 residues. The clonotype was recovered from a girl between 10 and 17 years old in good health and CMV-seropositive. Sequencing input: PBMCs. The chain links TRBV6-1 to TRBJ2-5, with D perhaps TRBD1 (7 bases). This CDR3 is CASSGRNRGGTQYF. In DNA form, the CDR3 reads TGTGCCAGCAGTGGACGTAACAGGGGAGGGACCCAGTACTTC.